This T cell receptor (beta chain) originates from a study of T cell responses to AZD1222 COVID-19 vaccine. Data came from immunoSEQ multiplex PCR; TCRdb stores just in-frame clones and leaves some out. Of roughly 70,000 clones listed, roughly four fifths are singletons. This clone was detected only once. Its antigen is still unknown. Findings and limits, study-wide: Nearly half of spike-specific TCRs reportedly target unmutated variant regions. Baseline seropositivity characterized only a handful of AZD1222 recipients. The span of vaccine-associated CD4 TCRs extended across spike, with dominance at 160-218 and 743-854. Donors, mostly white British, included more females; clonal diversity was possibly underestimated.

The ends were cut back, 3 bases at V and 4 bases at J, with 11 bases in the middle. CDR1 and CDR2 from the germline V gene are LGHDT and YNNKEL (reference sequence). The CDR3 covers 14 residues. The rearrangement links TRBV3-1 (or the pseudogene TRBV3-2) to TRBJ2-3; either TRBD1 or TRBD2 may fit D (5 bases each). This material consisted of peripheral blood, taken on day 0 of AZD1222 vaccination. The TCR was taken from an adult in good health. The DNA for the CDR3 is TGTGCCAGCAGCCAGGGGACCTTCGCAGATACGCAGTATTTT. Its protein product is CASSQGTFADTQYF.